Presented here are 2 T cell receptor beta chains from one specimen sequenced in a study of blood T cell repertoires in COVID-19. Clones were read by immunoSEQ multiplex PCR, and TCRdb kept only the in-frame ones, dropping some. The table lists under 250,000 clones, approximately 85% of them singletons. Sequenced sample: peripheral blood. All receptors derive from a woman aged 70-85 years with COVID-19, enrolled during active disease.

This sequence joins TRBV6-1 and TRBJ1-1; the D gene is possibly TRBD1 (6 bases). Germline-derived CDR1 and CDR2 are MNHNS and SASEGT. There are 16 residues in the CDR3. Trimming stripped 3 bases from V and 1 base from J, with 15 bases between. Here the CDR3 DNA reads TGTGCCAGCAGTGATCATCTCCGACAGGAGAACACTGAAGCTTTCTTT. Translating gives CASSDHLRQENTEAFF.

The chain couples TRBV3-1 (or the pseudogene TRBV3-2) to TRBJ2-5, with 9 positions matching TRBD1. V was clipped by 1 base and J by 2 bases; unmatched bases: 14. The germline CDR1 and CDR2 sequences are LGHDT and YNNKEL (reference sequence). The CDR3 is made up of 19 amino acids. CDR3 DNA sequence: TGTGCCAGCAGCCAAGGGTCTACAGGGGGCCCATTAGGTCAAGAGACCCAGTACTTC. Its protein product is CASSQGSTGGPLGQETQYF.